Listed here are 25 T cell receptor beta chains from one sample, sequenced in a study of CD8+ T cells in alopecia areata. Regarding treatment: oral pan-JAK inhibitor, 5-10 mg twice daily. cDNA prepared by RNA extraction and subsequent reverse transcription served as the template for sequencing. TCRdb's table, derived via immunoSEQ multiplex PCR, lists solely in-frame clones and lacks some. The sample yields roughly 220,000 clones, roughly three fifths seen once. Sequenced material: CD4+ T cells sorted from blood, taken around week 42, from a patient treated with tofacitinib. The receptor source for this set is a human donor with alopecia areata.

V and J are TRBV29-1 and TRBJ1-1; 8 nucleotides agree with TRBD1. This CDR3 comprises 13 residues. Germline V CDR1 and CDR2: SQVTM, ANQGSEA. The CDR3 coding sequence is TGCAGTTTTAACGGACAGGGCAGCACTGAAGCTTTCTTT. Translating it yields CSFNGQGSTEAFF. Full variable domain (remainder filled in from reference TRBV29-1 and TRBJ1-1): SAVISQKPSRDICQRGTSLTIQCQVDSQVTMMFWYRQQPGQSLTLIATANQGSEATYESGFVIDKFPISRPNLTFSTLTVSNMSPEDSSIYLCSFNGQGSTEAFFGQGTRLTVV.

The V call is TRBV29-1, the J call TRBJ1-1; TRBD1 aligns across 8 bases. With V trimmed by 3 bases and J by 6 bases, 6 bases remained unmatched. Germline CDR1 reads SQVTM; CDR2 reads ANQGSEA. This CDR3 region has 13 residues. As DNA, the CDR3 is TGCAGCGTTGAGGCCAGGGGGCTGGCTGAAGCTTTCTTT. Amino acids: CSVEARGLAEAFF.

This chain joins TRBV4-3 and TRBJ1-2; D remains ambiguous. CDR1 and CDR2 (germline): LGHNA, YSLEER. The V gene lost 1 base and the J gene lost 4 bases, with 13 bases spanning the gap. This CDR3 comprises 15 residues. The CDR3 DNA is TGCGCCAGCAGCCAAGTCGTGGTGGGGAGCTATGGCTACACCTTC. Translated: CASSQVVVGSYGYTF.

This sequence joins TRBV4-1 and TRBJ1-1, with D perhaps TRBD1 (5 bases). The CDR3 consists of 14 residues. V lost 1 base and J 7 bases, leaving 13 bases between the germline ends. From germline, CDR1 is MGHRA and CDR2 YSYEKL. CDR3 nucleotides: TGCGCCAGCAGCCAAGTCGCTGGGGGTTTTGAAGCTTTCTTT. Its translation is CASSQVAGGFEAFF.

The rearrangement links TRBV15 to TRBJ2-3; TRBD2 agrees at 13 bases. V lost 0 bases to trimming and J lost 6 bases; unmatched junction nucleotides: 3. The length of the CDR3 is 16 residues. Germline CDR1 LNHNV, CDR2 YYDKDF (reference sequence). CDR3 sequence (DNA): TGTGCCACCAGCAGAGACCGGACTAGCGGGGGCGATACGCAGTATTTT. Its translation is CATSRDRTSGGDTQYF.

CDR3 region: CASSSGVRDYGYTF. Written as DNA, the CDR3 is TGCGCCAGCAGCTCCGGAGTACGCGACTATGGCTACACCTTC. The chain joins TRBV5-1 to TRBJ1-2; D not resolved. Trimming removed 3 bases from V and 3 bases from J, with 12 bases in between. Germline CDR1 is SGHRS and CDR2 is YFSETQ. The CDR3 spans 14 residues.

The chain employs TRBV25-1 and TRBJ1-6; D is uncertain. V was trimmed by 2 bases and J by 7 bases, leaving 12 bases between them. Germline CDR1 MGHDK, CDR2 SYGVNS. The CDR3 contains 15 residues. CDR3 in amino acids: CASSEMAARNSPLHF. For the CDR3, the DNA is TGTGCCAGCAGTGAAATGGCAGCGCGCAATTCACCCCTCCACTTT.

The table lists this clone with a count of one. The chain couples TRBV29-1 to TRBJ2-2; 11 bases map to TRBD1. The CDR3 is made up of 15 amino acids. V shed 4 bases and J 4 bases; nucleotides not matched to a gene: 5. Germline V gene sequence: CDR1 SQVTM, CDR2 ANQGSEA. The DNA of the CDR3 is TGCAGCGTTGGCCGTGGGACAGGGGGCACCGGGGAGCTGTTTTTT. Encoded protein: CSVGRGTGGTGELFF.

This clone was seen a handful of times. This rearrangement joins TRBV2 to TRBJ2-6; D gene unclear. Germline values: CDR1 SNHLY, CDR2 FYNNEI. V gave up 5 bases and J gave up 0 bases, with 2 bases separating them. CDR3 size: 13 residues. The CDR3 DNA reads TGTGCCAGCAGTTTCTCTGGGGCCAACGTCCTGACTTTC. It encodes CASSFSGANVLTF.

The gene calls are TRBV7-6 and TRBJ2-3; 7 nucleotides match TRBD1. Germline trimming cut 5 bases from V and 0 bases from J; bases unmatched to any gene: 2. Germline loops: CDR1 SGHVS, CDR2 FNYEAQ. The CDR3 loop spans 14 amino acids. In DNA, the CDR3 is TGTGCCAGCAGCCGACAGGGAAGCACAGATACGCAGTATTTT. This codes for CASSRQGSTDTQYF. The variable domain in full, completed from reference TRBV7-6 and TRBJ2-3, reads GAGVSQSPRYKVTKRGQDVALRCDPISGHVSLYWYRQALGQGPEFLTYFNYEAQQDKSGLPNDRFSAERPEGSISTLTIQRTEQRDSAMYRCASSRQGSTDTQYFGPGTRLTVL.

The chain joins TRBV29-1 to TRBJ1-1, with D unresolved. CDR3 length: 14 residues. Germline V lookup: CDR1 SQVTM, CDR2 ANQGSEA. V gave up 4 bases and J gave up 4 bases, with 16 bases separating them. The CDR3 DNA reads as TGCAGCGTTGTAGGAAGGACCTGGGGCACTGAAGCTTTCTTT. Protein: CSVVGRTWGTEAFF.

The rearrangement joins TRBV12-5 to TRBJ1-1, with D uncertain. Trimming stripped 8 bases from V and 6 bases from J, with 10 bases between. The CDR3 covers 11 residues. Germline loops: CDR1 LGHNT, CDR2 FRNRAP. The CDR3 is CASSLVSEAFF. CDR3 sequence (DNA): TGTGCTAGTAGTCTCGTATCTGAAGCTTTCTTT.

The chain couples TRBV5-1 to TRBJ2-7; D not resolved. CDR1 SGHRS and CDR2 YFSETQ come from the germline V gene. CDR3 size: 15 residues. With 1 base removed from V and 1 base from J, the gap between germline ends came to 12 bases. The CDR3 DNA is TGCGCCAGCAGCTTGAGTGGGGTCAATTCCTACGAGCAGTACTTC. Translating gives CASSLSGVNSYEQYF.

The chain couples TRBV5-1 to TRBJ1-5; D not certain. The germline gives CDR1 SGHRS, CDR2 YFSETQ. The length of the CDR3 is 15 residues. Trimming removed 0 bases at V and 2 bases at J, with 9 bases between. The DNA for the CDR3 is TGCGCCAGCAGCTTGGAGGTTGGCGGCAATCAGCCCCAGCATTTT. Residues: CASSLEVGGNQPQHF.

The chain has TRBV7-2 and TRBJ2-7; D is possibly TRBD1 (7 bases). There are 15 residues in the CDR3. Trimming removed 1 base from V and 5 bases from J, with 15 bases in between. CDR1 is SGHTA and CDR2 is FQGNSA in the germline V gene. The CDR3 spells CASSLDAGGGDEQYF. Here the CDR3 DNA reads TGTGCCAGCAGCTTAGATGCAGGGGGAGGCGACGAGCAGTACTTC. The full variable domain, in which reference TRBV7-2 and TRBJ2-7 provide the parts outside the CDR3, is GAGVSQSPSNKVTEKGKDVELRCDPISGHTALYWYRQSLGQGLEFLIYFQGNSAPDKSGLPSDRFSAERTGGSVSTLTIQRTQQEDSAVYLCASSLDAGGGDEQYFGPGTRLTVT.

The rearrangement links TRBV29-1 to TRBJ1-3, with a possible D match to TRBD1 (6 bases). V lost 1 base and J 4 bases, leaving 17 bases between the germline ends. CDR1 SQVTM and CDR2 ANQGSEA come from the germline V gene. CDR3 size: 16 residues. Here the CDR3 reads CSVEVQGRGQGNTIYF. CDR3 nucleotides: TGCAGCGTTGAAGTCCAGGGCCGGGGGCAAGGAAACACCATATATTTT.

This chain uses TRBV7-9 with TRBJ1-2, with D unclear. The CDR3 runs 17 residues. V was cut by 4 bases and J by 5 bases, with 23 bases left in between. CDR1 and CDR2 from the germline V gene are SEHNR and FQNEAQ (reference sequence). This chain's CDR3 is CASSSPLVGISLYGYTF. The DNA of the CDR3 is TGTGCCAGCAGCTCGCCTCTGGTTGGGATTTCGCTTTATGGCTACACCTTC.

This clone was observed a few times. The chain couples TRBV5-1 to TRBJ2-1, with D perhaps matching TRBD1 or TRBD2 (5 bases each). Germline V gene lookup returns CDR1 SGHRS and CDR2 YFSETQ. The CDR3 consists of 15 residues. The V gene lost 1 base and the J gene lost 3 bases, with 11 bases spanning the gap. CDR3 in DNA: TGCGCCAGCAGCTTGTCGGGGCCTCACTACAATGAGCAGTTCTTC. As protein: CASSLSGPHYNEQFF.

The chain has TRBV7-2 and TRBJ2-6; D is perhaps TRBD1 (6 bases). The CDR3 loop spans 15 amino acids. From germline, CDR1 is SGHTA and CDR2 FQGNSA. V gave up 4 bases and J gave up 4 bases, with 11 bases separating them. The CDR3 nucleotides are TGTGCCAGCAGCTCAGGACAGACAGGGGCCAACGTCCTGACTTTC. It yields the protein CASSSGQTGANVLTF.

J is TRBJ2-1 and V is TRBV10-3; D gene ambiguous. CDR3 length: 13 residues. The germline V and J ends were trimmed by 3 bases and 10 bases, with 13 bases remaining between them. Germline V gene sequence: CDR1 ENHRY, CDR2 SYGVKD. The CDR3 spells CAISEGRNGEQFF. CDR3 DNA sequence: TGTGCCATCAGTGAAGGTCGGAACGGGGAGCAGTTCTTC.

J is TRBJ1-2 and V is TRBV29-1; D not resolved. V was clipped by 3 bases and J by 4 bases, with 9 bases between them. Germline values: CDR1 SQVTM, CDR2 ANQGSEA. The CDR3 extends over 12 amino acids. The DNA for the CDR3 is TGCAGCGTTGATGAAGGCGGCTATGGCTACACCTTC. This gives the protein CSVDEGGYGYTF.

This chain connects TRBV29-1 to TRBJ1-2, with 9 bases aligning to TRBD1. V was clipped by 3 bases and J by 0 bases; unmatched bases: 14. The CDR3 has 18 residues. CDR1 and CDR2 (germline): SQVTM, ANQGSEA. The CDR3 sequence: CSVDTIQGANSANYGYTF. CDR3 bases: TGCAGCGTTGATACGATACAGGGGGCGAATAGTGCTAACTATGGCTACACCTTC.

This clone was seen a few times. The genes are TRBV9 and TRBJ2-3; weak D call: TRBD2 (6 bases). Germline CDR1 SGDLS, CDR2 YYNGEE. CDR3 length: 14 residues. The V gene lost 0 bases and the J gene lost 5 bases, with 10 bases spanning the gap. The CDR3 nucleotides are TGTGCCAGCAGCGTAGCATACGGGGGAGATACGCAGTATTTT. It specifies CASSVAYGGDTQYF. Looking up the rest from reference TRBV9 and TRBJ2-3 gives the full variable domain: DSGVTQTPKHLITATGQRVTLRCSPRSGDLSVYWYQQSLDQGLQFLIQYYNGEERAKGNILERFSAQQFPDLHSELNLSSLELGDSALYFCASSVAYGGDTQYFGPGTRLTVL.

The chain has TRBV6-5 and TRBJ2-1; no firm D call. V lost 5 bases, J lost 5 bases, and 10 bases lay in between. Germline lookup yields CDR1 MNHEY and CDR2 SVGAGI. CDR3 length equals 13 residues. CDR3 in DNA: TGTGCCAGCAGTAACCTTGGGGACAATGAGCAGTTCTTC. This codes for CASSNLGDNEQFF.

On this clone itself: The same CDR3 also results from other DNA sequences found in this sample. The genes are TRBV29-1 and TRBJ1-1, with D tentatively TRBD1 (6 bases). Germline V CDR1 and CDR2: SQVTM, ANQGSEA. This CDR3 comprises 13 residues. The V end lost 6 bases, the J end lost 1 base, and 12 bases lay between the germline ends. CDR3 nucleotide sequence: TGCAGCGTGGAACAGGGAAGGAACACTGAAGCTTTCTTT. Protein product: CSVEQGRNTEAFF.